This entry features one T cell receptor beta chain sequence. Antigen specificity is unknown. This entry belongs to a study of monozygotic twins with inflammatory bowel disease. Investigators extracted total RNA from whole blood and did not sort T cells. CDR1 is LGHDT and CDR2 is YNNKEL in the germline V gene (reference sequence). CDR3 length equals 12 residues. Findings and caveats of the study: IBD patients, compared with healthy twins, shared fewer clonotypes with others (especially with disease activity). By inverse Simpson index, TCRbeta diversity was lower in IBD patients than in healthy co-twins.

TCRdb reprocessed the 5' RACE reads, keeping one entry per CDR3 protein, no DNA. Listed are about 380,000 distinct CDR3 sequences; around 2.6% falls within the top ten. The TCR sequence derives from a human donor with ulcerative colitis or Crohn's disease, or a healthy co-twin of an affected twin (not recorded which). The rearrangement joins TRBV3-1 to TRBJ2-3; the D gene TCRdb calls, TRBD1, cannot be checked with no DNA. The sample was blood. CDR3 region: CASSWGSDTQYF.